This T cell receptor (beta chain) was identified during a study of shared clonotypes between healthy human individuals. TCRdb keeps only in-frame clones here, not all; method: immunoSEQ multiplex PCR. Among around 2.1 million clones listed, around 95% were seen once. Germline V gene sequence: CDR1 KGHSH, CDR2 LQKENI. Between the trimmed V and J ends, which lost 2 bases and 4 bases, there was a span of 11 bases. CDR3 length: 14 residues. The genes are TRBV18 and TRBJ1-1, with D tentatively TRBD1 (5 bases). Sequencing was carried out using naive CD4+ T cells sorted from blood. Subset noted: CD45RA+ positively selected. The TCR comes from a young man in good health. The CDR3 spells CASSPTRDSTEAFF. The CDR3 DNA follows: TGTGCCAGCTCACCAACCAGGGATAGCACTGAAGCTTTCTTT.